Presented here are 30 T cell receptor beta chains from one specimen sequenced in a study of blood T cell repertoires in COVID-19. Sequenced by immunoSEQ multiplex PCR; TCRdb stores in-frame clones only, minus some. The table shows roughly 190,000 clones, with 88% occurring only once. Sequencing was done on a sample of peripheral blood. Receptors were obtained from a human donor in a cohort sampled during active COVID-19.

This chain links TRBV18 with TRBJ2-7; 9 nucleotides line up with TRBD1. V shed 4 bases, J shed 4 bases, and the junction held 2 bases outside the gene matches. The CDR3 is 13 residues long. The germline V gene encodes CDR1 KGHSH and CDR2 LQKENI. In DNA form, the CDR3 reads TGTGCCAGCTCACGAGGACAGGGGTACGAGCAGTACTTC. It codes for CASSRGQGYEQYF. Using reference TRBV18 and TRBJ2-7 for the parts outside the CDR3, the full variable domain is NAGVMQNPRHLVRRRGQEARLRCSPMKGHSHVYWYRQLPEEGLKFMVYLQKENIIDESGMPKERFSAEFPKEGPSILRIQQVVRGDSAAYFCASSRGQGYEQYFGPGTRLTVT.

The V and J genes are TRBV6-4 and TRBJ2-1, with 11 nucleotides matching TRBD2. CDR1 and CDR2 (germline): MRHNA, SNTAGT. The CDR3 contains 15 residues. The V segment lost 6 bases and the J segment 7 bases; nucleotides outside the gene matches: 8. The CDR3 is CASSLAGGRINEQFF. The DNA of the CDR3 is TGTGCCAGCAGCCTAGCGGGGGGCCGCATTAATGAGCAGTTCTTC.

This CDR3 reads CASSQGLRQGAGNEQFF. The DNA for the CDR3 is TGCGCCAGCAGCCAAGGGCTTCGACAGGGGGCAGGGAATGAGCAGTTCTTC. This sequence joins TRBV4-1 and TRBJ2-1; 10 bases map to TRBD1. V was clipped by 1 base and J by 7 bases; unmatched bases: 10. This CDR3 region has 17 residues. The germline V gene encodes CDR1 MGHRA and CDR2 YSYEKL.

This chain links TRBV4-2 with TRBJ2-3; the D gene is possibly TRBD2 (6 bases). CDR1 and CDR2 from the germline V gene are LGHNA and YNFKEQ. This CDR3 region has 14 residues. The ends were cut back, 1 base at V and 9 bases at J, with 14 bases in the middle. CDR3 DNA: TGTGCCAGCAGCCAAGGAGCCGGGAGTTCGACGCAGTATTTT. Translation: CASSQGAGSSTQYF.

The CDR3: CASSFFREGPKNIQYF. Here the CDR3 DNA reads TGTGCCAGCAGCTTTTTCCGGGAGGGTCCCAAAAACATTCAGTACTTC. The V gene is TRBV5-5, the J gene TRBJ2-4, with 8 bases lining up with TRBD2. Germline V gives CDR1 SGHKS, CDR2 YYEKEE (reference sequence). The V gene end was trimmed by 2 bases and the J gene end by 2 bases; junction bases not matched to a gene: 6. The CDR3 covers 16 residues. The whole variable domain, filled in from reference TRBV5-5 and TRBJ2-4, reads DAGVTQSPTHLIKTRGQQVTLRCSPISGHKSVSWYQQVLGQGPQFIFQYYEKEERGRGNFPDRFSARQFPNYSSELNVNALLLGDSALYLCASSFFREGPKNIQYFGAGTRLSVL.

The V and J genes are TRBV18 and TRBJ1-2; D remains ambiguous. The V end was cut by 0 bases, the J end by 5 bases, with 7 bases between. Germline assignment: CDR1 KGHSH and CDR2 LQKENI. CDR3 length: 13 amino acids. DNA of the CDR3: TGTGCCAGCTCACCACCGGGCCGGTATGGCTACACCTTC. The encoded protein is CASSPPGRYGYTF.

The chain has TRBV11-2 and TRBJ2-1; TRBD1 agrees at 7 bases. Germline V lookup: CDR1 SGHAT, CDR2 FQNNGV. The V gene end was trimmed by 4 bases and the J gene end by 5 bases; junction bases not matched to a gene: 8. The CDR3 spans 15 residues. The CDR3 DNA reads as TGTGCCAGCAGCTCGTTCGGGACAGAACACAATGAGCAGTTCTTC. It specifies CASSSFGTEHNEQFF.

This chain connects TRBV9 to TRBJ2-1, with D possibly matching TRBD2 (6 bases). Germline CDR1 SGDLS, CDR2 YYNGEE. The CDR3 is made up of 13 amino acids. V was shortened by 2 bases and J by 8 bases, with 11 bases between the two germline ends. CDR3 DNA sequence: TGTGCCAGCAGCGTTGGGGGGACGGATGAGCAGTTCTTC. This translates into CASSVGGTDEQFF.

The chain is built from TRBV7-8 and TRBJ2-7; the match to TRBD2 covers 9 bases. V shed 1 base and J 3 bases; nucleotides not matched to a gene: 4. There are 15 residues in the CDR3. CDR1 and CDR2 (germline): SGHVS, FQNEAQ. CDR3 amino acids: CASSLGTSVVYEQYF. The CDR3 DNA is TGTGCCAGCAGCTTAGGGACTAGCGTTGTCTACGAGCAGTACTTC.

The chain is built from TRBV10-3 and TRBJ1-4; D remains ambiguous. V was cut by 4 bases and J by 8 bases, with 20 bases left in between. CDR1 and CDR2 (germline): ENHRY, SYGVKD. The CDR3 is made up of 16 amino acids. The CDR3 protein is CAISVSGEGQREKLFF. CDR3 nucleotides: TGTGCCATCAGTGTCTCTGGCGAGGGCCAGAGGGAAAAACTGTTTTTT.

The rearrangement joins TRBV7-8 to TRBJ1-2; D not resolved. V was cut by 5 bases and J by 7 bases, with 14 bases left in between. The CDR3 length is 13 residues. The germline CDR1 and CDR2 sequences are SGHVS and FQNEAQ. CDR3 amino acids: CASSHKGAIGYTF. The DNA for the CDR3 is TGTGCCAGCAGCCATAAGGGAGCTATTGGCTACACCTTC. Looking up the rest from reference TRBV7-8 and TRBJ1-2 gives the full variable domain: GAGVSQSPRYKVAKRGQDVALRCDPISGHVSLFWYQQALGQGPEFLTYFQNEAQLDKSGLPSDRFFAERPEGSVSTLKIQRTQQEDSAVYLCASSHKGAIGYTFGSGTRLTVV.

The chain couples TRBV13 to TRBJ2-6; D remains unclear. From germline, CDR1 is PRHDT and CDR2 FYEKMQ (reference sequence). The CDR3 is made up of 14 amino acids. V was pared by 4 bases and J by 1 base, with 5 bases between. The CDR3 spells CASSSGSGANVLTF. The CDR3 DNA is TGTGCCAGCAGCTCCGGGTCTGGGGCCAACGTCCTGACTTTC. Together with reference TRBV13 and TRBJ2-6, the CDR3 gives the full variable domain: AAGVIQSPRHLIKEKRETATLKCYPIPRHDTVYWYQQGPGQDPQFLISFYEKMQSDKGSIPDRFSAQQFSDYHSELNMSSLELGDSALYFCASSSGSGANVLTFGAGSRLTVL.

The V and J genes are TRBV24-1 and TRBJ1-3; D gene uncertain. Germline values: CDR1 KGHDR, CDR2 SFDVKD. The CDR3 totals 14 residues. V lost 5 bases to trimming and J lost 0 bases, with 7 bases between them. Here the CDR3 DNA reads TGTGCCACCAGTGGTGCCAGCTCTGGAAACACCATATATTTT. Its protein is CATSGASSGNTIYF.

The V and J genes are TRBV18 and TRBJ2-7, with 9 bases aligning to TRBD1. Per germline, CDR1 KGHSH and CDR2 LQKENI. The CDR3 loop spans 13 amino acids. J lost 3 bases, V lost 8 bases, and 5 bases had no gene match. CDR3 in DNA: TGTGCCAGCGCCGCGGGACAGGGCTACGAGCAGTACTTC. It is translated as CASAAGQGYEQYF.

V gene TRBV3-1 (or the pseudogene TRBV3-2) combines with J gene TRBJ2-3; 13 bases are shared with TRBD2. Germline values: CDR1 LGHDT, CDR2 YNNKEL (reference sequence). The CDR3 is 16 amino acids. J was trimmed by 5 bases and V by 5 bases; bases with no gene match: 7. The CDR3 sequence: CASSTLAGGIGDTQYF. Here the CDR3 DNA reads TGTGCCAGCAGCACACTAGCGGGAGGGATTGGAGATACGCAGTATTTT.

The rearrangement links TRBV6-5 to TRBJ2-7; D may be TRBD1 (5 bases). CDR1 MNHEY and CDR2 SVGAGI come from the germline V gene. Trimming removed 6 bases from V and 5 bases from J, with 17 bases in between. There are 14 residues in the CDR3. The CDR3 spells CASSRLDRRDEQYF. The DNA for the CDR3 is TGTGCCAGCAGCCGCCTCGACAGACGGGACGAGCAGTACTTC.

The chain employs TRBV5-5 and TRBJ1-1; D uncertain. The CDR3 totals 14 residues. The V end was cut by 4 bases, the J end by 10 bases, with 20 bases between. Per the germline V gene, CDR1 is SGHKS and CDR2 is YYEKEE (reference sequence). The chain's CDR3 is CASSPVRRLFTAFF. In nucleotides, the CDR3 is TGTGCCAGCAGCCCGGTGCGTCGATTATTTACAGCTTTCTTT.

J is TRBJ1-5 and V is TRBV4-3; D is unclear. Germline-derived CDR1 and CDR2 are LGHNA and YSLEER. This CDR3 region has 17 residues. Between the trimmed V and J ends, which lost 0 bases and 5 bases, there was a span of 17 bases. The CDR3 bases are TGCGCCAGCAGCCAAGAGTTTTTGTGGGCAGCTGATCAGCCCCAGCATTTT. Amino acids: CASSQEFLWAADQPQHF.

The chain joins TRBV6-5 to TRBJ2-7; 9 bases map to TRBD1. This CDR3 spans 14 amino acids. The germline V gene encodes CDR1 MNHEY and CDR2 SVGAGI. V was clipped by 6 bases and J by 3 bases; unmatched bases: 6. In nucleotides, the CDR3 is TGTGCCAGCAGGAGAGGACAGGGGAGCTACGAGCAGTACTTC. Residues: CASRRGQGSYEQYF.

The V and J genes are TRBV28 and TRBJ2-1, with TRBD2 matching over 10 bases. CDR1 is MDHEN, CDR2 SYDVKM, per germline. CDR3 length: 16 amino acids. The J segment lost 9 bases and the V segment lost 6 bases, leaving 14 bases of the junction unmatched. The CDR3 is CASRGGDSGRLGEQFF. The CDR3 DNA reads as TGTGCCAGCAGGGGGGGGGATAGCGGGAGGTTGGGTGAGCAGTTCTTC.

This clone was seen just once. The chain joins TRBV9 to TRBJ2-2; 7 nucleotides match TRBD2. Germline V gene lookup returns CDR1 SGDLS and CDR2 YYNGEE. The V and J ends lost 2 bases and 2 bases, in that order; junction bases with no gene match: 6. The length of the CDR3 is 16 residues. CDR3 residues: CASSVDGTINTGELFF. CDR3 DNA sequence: TGTGCCAGCAGCGTTGACGGGACTATCAACACCGGGGAGCTGTTTTTT.

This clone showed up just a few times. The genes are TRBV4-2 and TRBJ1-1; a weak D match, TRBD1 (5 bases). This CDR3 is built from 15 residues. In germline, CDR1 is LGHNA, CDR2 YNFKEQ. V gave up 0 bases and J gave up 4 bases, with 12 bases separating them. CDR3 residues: CASSQDAWGGTEAFF. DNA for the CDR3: TGTGCCAGCAGCCAAGATGCCTGGGGGGGCACTGAAGCTTTCTTT.

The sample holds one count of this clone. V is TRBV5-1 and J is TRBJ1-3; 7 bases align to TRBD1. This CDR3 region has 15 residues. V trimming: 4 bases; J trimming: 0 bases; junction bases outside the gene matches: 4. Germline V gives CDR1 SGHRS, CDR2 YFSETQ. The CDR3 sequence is CASSRTGDSGNTIYF. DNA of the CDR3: TGCGCCAGCAGCCGAACAGGGGACTCTGGAAACACCATATATTTT. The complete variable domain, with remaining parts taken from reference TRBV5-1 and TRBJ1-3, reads KAGVTQTPRYLIKTRGQQVTLSCSPISGHRSVSWYQQTPGQGLQFLFEYFSETQRNKGNFPGRFSGRQFSNSRSEMNVSTLELGDSALYLCASSRTGDSGNTIYFGEGSWLTVV.

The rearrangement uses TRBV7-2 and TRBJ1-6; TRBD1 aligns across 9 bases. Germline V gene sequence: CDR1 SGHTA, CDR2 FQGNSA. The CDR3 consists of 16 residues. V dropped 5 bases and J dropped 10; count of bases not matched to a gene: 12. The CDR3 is CASSQAPGQGGSPLHF. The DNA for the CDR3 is TGTGCCAGCAGCCAAGCACCGGGACAGGGAGGCTCACCCCTCCACTTT.

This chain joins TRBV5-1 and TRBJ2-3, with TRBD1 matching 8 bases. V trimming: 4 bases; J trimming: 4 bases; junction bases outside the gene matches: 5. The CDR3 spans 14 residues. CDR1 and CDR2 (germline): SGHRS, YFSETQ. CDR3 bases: TGCGCCAGCAGCCTGACAGGGGCCCCAGATACGCAGTATTTT. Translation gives CASSLTGAPDTQYF. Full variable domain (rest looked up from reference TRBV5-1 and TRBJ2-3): KAGVTQTPRYLIKTRGQQVTLSCSPISGHRSVSWYQQTPGQGLQFLFEYFSETQRNKGNFPGRFSGRQFSNSRSEMNVSTLELGDSALYLCASSLTGAPDTQYFGPGTRLTVL.

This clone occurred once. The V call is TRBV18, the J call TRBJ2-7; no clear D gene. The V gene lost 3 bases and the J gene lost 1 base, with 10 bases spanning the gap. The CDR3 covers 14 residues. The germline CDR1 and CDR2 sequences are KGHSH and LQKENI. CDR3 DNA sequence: TGTGCCAGCTCACCGGAGATGCGATCCTACGAGCAGTACTTC. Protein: CASSPEMRSYEQYF.

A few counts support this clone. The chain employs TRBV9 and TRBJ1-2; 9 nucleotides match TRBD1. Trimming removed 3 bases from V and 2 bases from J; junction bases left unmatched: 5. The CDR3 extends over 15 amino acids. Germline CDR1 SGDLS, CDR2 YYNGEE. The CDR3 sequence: CASSAPDRGNYGYTF. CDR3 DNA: TGTGCCAGCAGCGCTCCCGACAGGGGGAACTATGGCTACACCTTC.

The CDR3 coding sequence is TGTGCCATTGGCGAAGGGGGCCTTAATCAGCCCCAGCATTTT. As protein: CAIGEGGLNQPQHF. J is TRBJ1-5 and V is TRBV10-3; 7 bases fit TRBD1. The CDR3 is 14 residues long. Looked up from germline, CDR1 is ENHRY and CDR2 is SYGVKD. After removal of 9 bases from V and 4 bases from J, the junction contained 9 bases not matched to a gene.

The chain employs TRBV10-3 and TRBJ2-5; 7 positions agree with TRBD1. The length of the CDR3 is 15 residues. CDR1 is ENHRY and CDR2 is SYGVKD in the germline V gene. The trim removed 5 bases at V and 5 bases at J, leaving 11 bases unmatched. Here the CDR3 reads CAISSGTEEFETQYF. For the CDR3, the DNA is TGTGCCATCAGTTCCGGGACAGAGGAGTTTGAGACCCAGTACTTC.

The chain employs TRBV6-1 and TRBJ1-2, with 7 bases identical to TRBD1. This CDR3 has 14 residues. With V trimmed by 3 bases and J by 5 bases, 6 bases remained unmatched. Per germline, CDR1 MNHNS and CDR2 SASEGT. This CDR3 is CASSEAGGGYGYTF. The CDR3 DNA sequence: TGTGCCAGCAGTGAGGCAGGGGGTGGGTATGGCTACACCTTC.